The entry below describes one T cell receptor beta chain. Its specificity is unknown. The data derive from a study of persistence of HIV-infected CD4 T cells. Study findings and constraints: Proviral oligoclonality tracked with TCR oligoclonality within the same sorted cells.

Anti-CD3/anti-CD28 beads served as a nonspecific positive control stimulus. Sorting selected CD4+ T cells upregulating both CD40 ligand and CD69. These HIV-1-infected adults initiated suppressive ART in chronic infection. The libraries were made with immunoSEQ version 4 in survey mode. Sequencing was performed with immunoSEQ multiplex PCR; in TCRdb, only in-frame clones are kept and a portion is missing. The data show roughly 41,000 clones, approximately 90% seen once. The CDR3 is 14 amino acids. From germline, CDR1 is SGHVS and CDR2 FQNEAQ. V was cut by 7 bases and J by 1 base, with 10 bases left in between.

The input for sequencing was CD4+ T cells sorted from PBMCs after approximately 20-hour stimulation, taken from a patient who received antiretroviral therapy. J is TRBJ2-2 and V is TRBV7-8, with D possibly being TRBD1 (5 bases). This sequence originates from an adult man with HIV who was CMV-seropositive. CDR3 nucleotide sequence: TGTGCCAGCACAAGGACAAGGAACACCGGGGAGCTGTTTTTT. Translation gives CASTRTRNTGELFF.